This T cell receptor (beta chain) derives from a study of blood T cell repertoires in COVID-19 (dated by TCRdb to the early 2020s). With respect to the entire study: The collaborator samples originated in the United States, Italy and Spain and spanned the acute and convalescent phases of COVID-19. HLA class I and class II types, where available, came from metadata supplied by the sample provider rather than from assay-based typing. The repertoires were released in a freely available public database intended as a resource for research on the immune response to SARS-CoV-2. The prospective study material was composed of cDNA or gDNA derived from T cells, B-cell-depleted T cells, or PBMCs. The samples were drawn from two sources: the first 160 participants of the ongoing ImmuneRACE study, and some 1,300 subjects contributed by 6 global collaborators. Sample metadata almost always included a de-identified subject ID, COVID-19 status, age in years and sex. Deeply sampled blood TCRbeta repertoires from subjects exposed to, actively infected with, or recovered from COVID-19 were included in the dataset.

The immunoSEQ Assay, a bias-controlled multiplex PCR, was used to amplify TCRbeta CDR3 regions from genomic DNA. In the original analysis: Within the assay, amplification of reference gene primers was used to estimate how many nucleated cells each sample contained. To quantify the absolute abundance of each unique TCRbeta CDR3 rearrangement, sequence reads were collapsed and filtered. For each sample, productive Simpson clonality was calculated as the square root of Simpson's diversity index across productive rearrangements. In its TCRdb copy, this immuneACCESS table keeps in-frame sequences only and misses some clones. Where compared with another copy, unresolved V genes explain less than half of these, and the others have no known cause. For V, J and clone size, that table is used; D and trimming come from the DNA. For this sample the table gives about 83,000 clones, of which more than 80% were detected only once. The ten top clones hold around 15% of the sample.

Notes on this clone: Its antigen is currently not known. Base qualities are not recorded, but no much larger clone differs from it by a single base.

Study-level results and caveats: Clinical and demographic metadata were provided uncurated, with the amount varying by source and participant.

The CDR3 has 15 amino acids, counting the end cysteine and phenylalanine. Only the CDR3 part of the read is kept: 45 bases, read in frame from the first base. CDR1 and CDR2, looked up from the germline V gene, are MNHEY and SVGAGI. Unmatched junction bases come to 7, with V trimmed by 6 bases and J by 2 bases. The collaborating institutions used their own protocols to collect whole blood in K2EDTA tubes. For TCRbeta analysis, collaborator samples were shipped as frozen whole blood, as isolated PBMCs, or as DNA extracted from either sample type. This sequence uses TRBV6-5 and TRBJ1-2, with 9 bases aligning to TRBD1. This TCR came from a woman over 75 with acute or convalescent COVID-19. The specimen sequenced was peripheral blood. CDR3 reads: CASSSPGQGNYGYTF. The sequenced DNA: TGTGCCAGCAGCTCCCCAGGACAGGGGAACTATGGCTACACCTTC.